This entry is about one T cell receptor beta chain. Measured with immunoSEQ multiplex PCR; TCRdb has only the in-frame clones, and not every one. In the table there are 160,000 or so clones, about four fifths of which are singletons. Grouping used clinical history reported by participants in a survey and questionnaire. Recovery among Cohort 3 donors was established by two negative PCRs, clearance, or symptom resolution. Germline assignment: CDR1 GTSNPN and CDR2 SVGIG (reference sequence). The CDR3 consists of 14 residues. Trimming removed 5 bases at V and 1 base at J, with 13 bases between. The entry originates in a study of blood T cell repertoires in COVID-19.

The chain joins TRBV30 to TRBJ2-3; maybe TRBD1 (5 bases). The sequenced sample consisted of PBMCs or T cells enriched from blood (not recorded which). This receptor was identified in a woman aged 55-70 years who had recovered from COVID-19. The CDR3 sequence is CAWQTVLGTDTQYF. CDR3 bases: TGTGCCTGGCAGACAGTGTTGGGCACAGATACGCAGTATTTT.